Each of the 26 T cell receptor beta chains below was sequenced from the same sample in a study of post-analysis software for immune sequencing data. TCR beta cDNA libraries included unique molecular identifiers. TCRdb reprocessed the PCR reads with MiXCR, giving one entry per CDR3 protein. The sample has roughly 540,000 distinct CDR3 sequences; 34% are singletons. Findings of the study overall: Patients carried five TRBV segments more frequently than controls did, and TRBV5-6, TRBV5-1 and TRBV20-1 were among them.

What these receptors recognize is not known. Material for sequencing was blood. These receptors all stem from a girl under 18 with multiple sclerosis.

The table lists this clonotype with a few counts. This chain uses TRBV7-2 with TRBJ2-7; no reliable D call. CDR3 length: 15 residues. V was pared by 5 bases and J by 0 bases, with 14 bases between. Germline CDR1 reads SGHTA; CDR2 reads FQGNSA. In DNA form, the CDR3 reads TGTGCCAGCAGCCTTGACCCTGGAGCCTCCTACGAGCAGTACTTC. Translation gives CASSLDPGASYEQYF.

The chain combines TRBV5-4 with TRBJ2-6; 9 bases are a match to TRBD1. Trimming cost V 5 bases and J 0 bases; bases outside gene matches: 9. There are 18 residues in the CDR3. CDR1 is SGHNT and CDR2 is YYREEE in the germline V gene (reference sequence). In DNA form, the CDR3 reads TGTGCCAGCAGTCGAGGAGGACAGGGGCTCTCTGGGGCCAACGTCCTGACTTTC. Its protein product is CASSRGGQGLSGANVLTF.

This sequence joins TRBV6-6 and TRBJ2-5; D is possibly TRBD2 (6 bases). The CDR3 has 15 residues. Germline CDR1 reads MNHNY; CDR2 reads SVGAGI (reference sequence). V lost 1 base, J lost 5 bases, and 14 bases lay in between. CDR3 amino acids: CASSYFSAGGETQYF. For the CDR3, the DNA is TGTGCCAGCAGTTACTTTTCAGCGGGTGGGGAGACCCAGTACTTC.

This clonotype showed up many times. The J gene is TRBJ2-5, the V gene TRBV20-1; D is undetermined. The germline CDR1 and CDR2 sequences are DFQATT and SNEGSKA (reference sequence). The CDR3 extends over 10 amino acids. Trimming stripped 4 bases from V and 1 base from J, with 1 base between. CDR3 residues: CSATQETQYF. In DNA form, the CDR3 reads TGCAGTGCTACCCAAGAGACCCAGTACTTC.

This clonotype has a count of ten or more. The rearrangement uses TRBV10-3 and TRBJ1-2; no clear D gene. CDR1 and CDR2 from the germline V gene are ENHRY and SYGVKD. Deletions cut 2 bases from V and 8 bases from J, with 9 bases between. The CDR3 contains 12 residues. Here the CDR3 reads CAISEPQLGYTF. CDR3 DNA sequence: TGTGCCATCAGTGAGCCCCAGTTGGGCTACACCTTC.

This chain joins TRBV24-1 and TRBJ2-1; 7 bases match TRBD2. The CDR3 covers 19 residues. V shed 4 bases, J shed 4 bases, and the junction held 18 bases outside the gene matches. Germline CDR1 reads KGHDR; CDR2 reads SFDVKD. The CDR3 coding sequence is TGTGCCACCAGTGACCCCAGCGCGGGGGTATGGAGAGGATACAATGAGCAGTTCTTC. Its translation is CATSDPSAGVWRGYNEQFF.

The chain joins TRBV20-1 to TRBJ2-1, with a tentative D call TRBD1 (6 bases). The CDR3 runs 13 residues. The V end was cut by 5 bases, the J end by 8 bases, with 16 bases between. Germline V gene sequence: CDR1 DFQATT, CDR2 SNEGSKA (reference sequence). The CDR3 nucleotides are TGCAGTGCTCGCCCCCGGACAGCTGATGAGCAGTTCTTC. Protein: CSARPRTADEQFF.

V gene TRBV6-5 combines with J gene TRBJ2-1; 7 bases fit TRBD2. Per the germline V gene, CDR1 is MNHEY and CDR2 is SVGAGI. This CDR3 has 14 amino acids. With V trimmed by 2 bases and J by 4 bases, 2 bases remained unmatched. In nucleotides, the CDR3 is TGTGCCAGCAGTTACGCTAGCGGTTACAATGAGCAGTTCTTC. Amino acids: CASSYASGYNEQFF.

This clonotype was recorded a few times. The CDR3 here is CASSDPGPYGYTF. The CDR3 nucleotides read TGTGCCAGCAGCGACCCGGGACCCTATGGCTACACCTTC. This chain joins TRBV2 and TRBJ1-2; perhaps TRBD1 as D (5 bases). V lost 6 bases and J 4 bases, leaving 12 bases between the germline ends. Per germline, CDR1 SNHLY and CDR2 FYNNEI. The CDR3 runs 13 residues. The variable domain in full, with the rest retrieved from reference TRBV2 and TRBJ1-2, is EPEVTQTPSHQVTQMGQEVILRCVPISNHLYFYWYRQILGQKVEFLVSFYNNEISEKSEIFDDQFSVERPDGSNFTLKIRSTKLEDSAMYFCASSDPGPYGYTFGSGTRLTVV.

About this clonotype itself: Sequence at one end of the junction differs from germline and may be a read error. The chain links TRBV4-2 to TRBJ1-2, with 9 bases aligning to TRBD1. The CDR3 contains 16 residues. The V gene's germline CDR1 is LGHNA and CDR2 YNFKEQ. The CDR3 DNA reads TGTGCCGGCAGCCAAGGGGGGACAGGGCGAAACTATGGCTACACCTTC. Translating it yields CAGSQGGTGRNYGYTF.

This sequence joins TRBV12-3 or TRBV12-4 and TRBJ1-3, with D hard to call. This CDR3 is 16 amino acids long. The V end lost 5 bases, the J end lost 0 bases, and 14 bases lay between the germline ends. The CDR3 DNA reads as TGTGCCAGCAGTAACCTCGGGGTTAGCTCTGGAAACACCATATATTTT. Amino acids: CASSNLGVSSGNTIYF.

Here the CDR3 reads CASRLVFRGEAFF. The CDR3, as DNA: TGCGCCAGCAGACTCGTTTTCCGCGGTGAAGCTTTCTTT. V usage is TRBV4-1 and J usage is TRBJ1-1; D uncertain. CDR1 and CDR2 (germline): MGHRA, YSYEKL. V dropped 6 bases and J dropped 7 bases, with 15 bases sitting between them. CDR3 length equals 13 residues.

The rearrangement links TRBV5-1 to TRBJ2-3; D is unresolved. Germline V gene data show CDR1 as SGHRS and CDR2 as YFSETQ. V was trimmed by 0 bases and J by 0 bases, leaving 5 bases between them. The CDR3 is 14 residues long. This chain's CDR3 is CASSLEWSTDTQYF. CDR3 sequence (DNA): TGCGCCAGCAGCTTGGAGTGGAGCACAGATACGCAGTATTTT.

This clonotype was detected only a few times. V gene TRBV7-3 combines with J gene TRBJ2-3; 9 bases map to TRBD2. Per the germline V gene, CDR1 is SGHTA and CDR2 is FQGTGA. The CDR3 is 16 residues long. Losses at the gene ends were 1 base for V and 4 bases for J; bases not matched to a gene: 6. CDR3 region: CASSLIAGGRADTQYF. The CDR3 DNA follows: TGTGCCAGCAGCTTAATTGCGGGGGGGCGTGCAGATACGCAGTATTTT. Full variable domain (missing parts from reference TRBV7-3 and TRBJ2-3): GAGVSQTPSNKVTEKGKYVELRCDPISGHTALYWYRQSLGQGPEFLIYFQGTGAADDSGLPNDRFFAVRPEGSVSTLKIQRTERGDSAVYLCASSLIAGGRADTQYFGPGTRLTVL.

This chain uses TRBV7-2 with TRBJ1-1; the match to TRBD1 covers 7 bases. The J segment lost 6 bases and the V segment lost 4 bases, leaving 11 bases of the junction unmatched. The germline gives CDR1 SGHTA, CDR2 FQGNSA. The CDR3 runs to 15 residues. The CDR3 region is CASSSVGGATPEAFF. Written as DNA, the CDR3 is TGTGCCAGCAGCTCAGTAGGGGGCGCAACCCCTGAAGCTTTCTTT. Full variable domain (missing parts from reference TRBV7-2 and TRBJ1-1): GAGVSQSPSNKVTEKGKDVELRCDPISGHTALYWYRQSLGQGLEFLIYFQGNSAPDKSGLPSDRFSAERTGGSVSTLTIQRTQQEDSAVYLCASSSVGGATPEAFFGQGTRLTVV.

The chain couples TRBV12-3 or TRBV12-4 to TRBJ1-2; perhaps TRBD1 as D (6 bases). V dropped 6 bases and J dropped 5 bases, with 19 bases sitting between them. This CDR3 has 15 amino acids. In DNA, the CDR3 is TGTGCCAGCAGGAACTTACAGGGATGGGGGTATGGCTACACCTTC. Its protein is CASRNLQGWGYGYTF.

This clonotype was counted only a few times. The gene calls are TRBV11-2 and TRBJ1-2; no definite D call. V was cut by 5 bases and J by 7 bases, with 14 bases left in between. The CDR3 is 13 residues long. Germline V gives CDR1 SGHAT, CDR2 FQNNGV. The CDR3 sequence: CASSQDERGGYTF. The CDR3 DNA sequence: TGTGCCAGCAGCCAGGACGAACGGGGTGGCTACACCTTC.

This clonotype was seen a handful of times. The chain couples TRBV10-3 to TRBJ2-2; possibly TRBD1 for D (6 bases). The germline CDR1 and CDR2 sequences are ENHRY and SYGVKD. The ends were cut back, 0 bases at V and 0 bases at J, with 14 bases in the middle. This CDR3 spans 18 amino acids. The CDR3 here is CAISESTRTDANTGELFF. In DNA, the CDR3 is TGTGCCATCAGTGAGTCTACTAGGACAGACGCGAACACCGGGGAGCTGTTTTTT.

CDR3 sequence (DNA): TGTGCCAGCAGCCATGCCGGGACAGACAATGAGCAGTTCTTC. Amino acid sequence: CASSHAGTDNEQFF. V and J are TRBV3-1 and TRBJ2-1; 7 bases are a match to TRBD1. The CDR3 is 14 residues long. The germline V gene has CDR1 LGHDT and CDR2 YNNKEL (reference sequence). V lost 3 bases to trimming and J lost 5 bases; unmatched junction nucleotides: 4.

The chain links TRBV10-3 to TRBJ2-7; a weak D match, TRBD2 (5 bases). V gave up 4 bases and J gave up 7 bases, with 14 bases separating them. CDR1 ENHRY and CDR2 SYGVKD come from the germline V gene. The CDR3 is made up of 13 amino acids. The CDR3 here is CAISGGLRLEQYF. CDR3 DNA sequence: TGTGCCATCAGTGGTGGACTGAGATTAGAGCAGTACTTC.

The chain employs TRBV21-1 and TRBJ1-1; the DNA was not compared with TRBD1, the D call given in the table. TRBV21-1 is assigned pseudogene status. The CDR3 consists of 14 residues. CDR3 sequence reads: CASSDQTGNTEAFF. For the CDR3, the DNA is TGTGCCAGCAGCGACCAGACAGGGAACACTGAAGCTTTCTTT.

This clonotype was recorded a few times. CDR3 bases: TGTGCCATCAGTGTGAGGCAGGGGGTCTACGAGCAGTACTTC. This translates into CAISVRQGVYEQYF. The V and J genes are TRBV10-3 and TRBJ2-7; 7 bases map to TRBD1. Germline trimming cut 4 bases from V and 3 bases from J; bases unmatched to any gene: 6. The germline V gene has CDR1 ENHRY and CDR2 SYGVKD. The CDR3 length is 14 residues.

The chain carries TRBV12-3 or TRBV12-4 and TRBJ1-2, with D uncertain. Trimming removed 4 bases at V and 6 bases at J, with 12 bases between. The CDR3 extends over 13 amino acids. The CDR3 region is CASSYVWGDGYTF. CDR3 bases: TGTGCCAGCAGTTACGTGTGGGGAGATGGCTACACCTTC.

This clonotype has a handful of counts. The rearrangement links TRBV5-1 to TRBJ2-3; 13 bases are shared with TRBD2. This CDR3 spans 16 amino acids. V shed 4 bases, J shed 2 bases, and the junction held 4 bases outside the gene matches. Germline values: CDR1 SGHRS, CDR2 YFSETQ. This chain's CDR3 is CASSGGLAGTTDTQYF. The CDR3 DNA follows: TGCGCCAGCAGCGGGGGACTAGCGGGGACCACAGATACGCAGTATTTT.

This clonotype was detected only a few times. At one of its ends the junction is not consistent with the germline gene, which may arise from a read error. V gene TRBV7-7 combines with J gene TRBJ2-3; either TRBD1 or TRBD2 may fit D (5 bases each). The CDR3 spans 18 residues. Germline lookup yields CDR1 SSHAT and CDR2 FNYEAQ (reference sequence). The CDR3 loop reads CASSSLATDPEHTDTQYF. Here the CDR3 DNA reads TGTGCTAGCAGCTCGTTAGCGACAGACCCAGAGCACACAGATACGCAGTATTTT.

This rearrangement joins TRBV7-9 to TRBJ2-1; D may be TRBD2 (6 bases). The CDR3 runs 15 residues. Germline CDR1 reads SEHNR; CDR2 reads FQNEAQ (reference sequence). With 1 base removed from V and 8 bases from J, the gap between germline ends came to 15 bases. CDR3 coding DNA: TGTGCCAGCAGCTTAGTGGCTAGCGTGATCGATGAGCAGTTCTTC. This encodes CASSLVASVIDEQFF. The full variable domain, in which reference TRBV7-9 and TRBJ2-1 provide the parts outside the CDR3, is DTGVSQNPRHKITKRGQNVTFRCDPISEHNRLYWYRQTLGQGPEFLTYFQNEAQLEKSRLLSDRFSAERPKGSFSTLEIQRTEQGDSAMYLCASSLVASVIDEQFFGPGTRLTVL.